The 30 T cell receptor beta chains given below trace back to one sample, sequenced in a study of cytomegalovirus exposure and HLA in healthy donors. The PCR made use of 60 Vbeta and 13 Jbeta primers. Using immunoSEQ multiplex PCR, the repertoire was profiled, and TCRdb retains in-frame clones only, with some absent. The data show 140,000 to 150,000 clones, about 80% seen once. Sequenced: PBMCs. The receptors derive from a man aged 35 to 55 in good health and CMV-seronegative.

This chain links TRBV9 with TRBJ2-2, with 8 positions matching TRBD1. Trimming took 2 bases from V and 7 from J; bases not matched to a gene: 10. Per the germline V gene, CDR1 is SGDLS and CDR2 is YYNGEE. CDR3 length: 16 amino acids. The CDR3: CASSVSGTGINGELFF. CDR3 nucleotide sequence: TGTGCCAGCAGCGTCTCCGGGACAGGTATTAACGGGGAGCTGTTTTTT.

The V gene is TRBV18, the J gene TRBJ2-1; the D is unclear. V was trimmed by 3 bases and J by 12 bases, leaving 9 bases between them. The CDR3 has 11 residues. The germline V gene has CDR1 KGHSH and CDR2 LQKENI. CDR3 sequence reads: CASSPKFGQFF. The CDR3 nucleotides read TGTGCCAGCTCACCTAAGTTCGGGCAGTTCTTC.

This chain connects TRBV30 to TRBJ1-2; 9 nucleotides line up with TRBD1. Germline V gives CDR1 GTSNPN, CDR2 SVGIG (reference sequence). The CDR3 covers 14 residues. V dropped 5 bases and J dropped 4; count of bases not matched to a gene: 8. The CDR3 sequence: CAWGGTGRSYGYTF. The CDR3 DNA reads TGTGCCTGGGGCGGGACAGGGAGGAGCTATGGCTACACCTTC.

V and J are TRBV30 and TRBJ2-1; D unclear. The CDR3 is made up of 10 amino acids. The ends were cut back, 5 bases at V and 8 bases at J, with 7 bases in the middle. CDR1 is GTSNPN, CDR2 SVGIG, per germline (reference sequence). The chain's CDR3 is CAWCADEQFF. Here the CDR3 DNA reads TGTGCCTGGTGTGCCGATGAGCAGTTCTTC. The entire variable domain, with the rest obtained from reference TRBV30 and TRBJ2-1, is as follows: SQTIHQWPATLVQPVGSPLSLECTVEGTSNPNLYWYRQAAGRGLQLLFYSVGIGQISSEVPQNLSASRPQDRQFILSSKKLLLSDSGFYLCAWCADEQFFGPGTRLTVL.

The V and J genes are TRBV9 and TRBJ2-7; D possibly corresponds to TRBD2 (5 bases). V lost 3 bases and J lost 1, with 14 bases in between. CDR1 is SGDLS and CDR2 is YYNGEE in the germline V gene. This CDR3 comprises 15 residues. CDR3 in DNA: TGTGCCAGCAGCGCCAAAGCGGCAGTATCCTACGAGCAGTACTTC. Its protein is CASSAKAAVSYEQYF.

The chain uses TRBV6-5 and TRBJ2-3; tentatively, D is TRBD2 (6 bases). CDR1 MNHEY and CDR2 SVGAGI come from the germline V gene. The CDR3 length is 12 residues. Trimming took 2 bases from V and 6 from J, leaving 6 bases between them. The CDR3 loop is CASSYRGDTQYF. CDR3 sequence (DNA): TGTGCCAGCAGTTACCGGGGGGATACGCAGTATTTT.

As for this clone: The same CDR3 arises from other DNA sequences in this sample as well. The rearrangement links TRBV5-1 to TRBJ2-5, with 13 nucleotides matching TRBD2. V dropped 5 bases and J dropped 2; count of bases not matched to a gene: 6. CDR1 is SGHRS and CDR2 is YFSETQ in the germline V gene. This CDR3 contains 16 residues. CDR3 loop: CASSPGGLAGQETQYF. DNA of the CDR3: TGCGCCAGCAGTCCGGGGGGACTAGCGGGGCAAGAGACCCAGTACTTC.

The V gene is TRBV5-1, the J gene TRBJ1-6; 7 bases agree with TRBD1. CDR3 length equals 17 residues. Germline assignment: CDR1 SGHRS and CDR2 YFSETQ. Trimming removed 3 bases from V and 6 bases from J; junction bases left unmatched: 12. CDR3 sequence (DNA): TGCGCCAGCAGCTCCAATTCCGGGACAGAGGGTAATTCACCCCTCCACTTT. Protein product: CASSSNSGTEGNSPLHF.

On this clone itself: The junction departs from germline at one end; a sequencing error may be responsible. The J gene is TRBJ2-3, the V gene TRBV27; 10 bases align to TRBD2. The CDR3 has 15 residues. Per germline, CDR1 MNHEY and CDR2 SMNVEV (reference sequence). Here the CDR3 DNA reads TGTGCCAGCAGTTTAACTAGCGGGGACACATATACGCAGTATTTT. As protein: CASSLTSGDTYTQYF.

The chain is built from TRBV28 and TRBJ2-5, with D uncertain. The V gene's germline CDR1 is MDHEN and CDR2 SYDVKM. This CDR3 spans 11 amino acids. V dropped 4 bases and J dropped 5 bases, with 5 bases sitting between them. The DNA for the CDR3 is TGTGCCAGCAGTTACGCGGAGACCCAGTACTTC. Its translation is CASSYAETQYF.

V and J are TRBV7-2 and TRBJ2-3; 8 nucleotides line up with TRBD2. The germline V gene has CDR1 SGHTA and CDR2 FQGNSA. J gave up 2 bases and V 7 bases, and 5 bases lay outside the gene matches. The CDR3 has 14 residues. The CDR3 coding sequence is TGTGCCAGCAATCGGGGGGGGGACACAGATACGCAGTATTTT. Its protein product is CASNRGGDTDTQYF.

The V call is TRBV7-2, the J call TRBJ1-1; D not resolved. Germline-derived CDR1 and CDR2 are SGHTA and FQGNSA. The V gene lost 4 bases and the J gene lost 4 bases, with 10 bases spanning the gap. The CDR3 spans 13 residues. CDR3 sequence reads: CASSSRWATEAFF. The DNA for the CDR3 is TGTGCCAGCAGCTCCAGGTGGGCCACTGAAGCTTTCTTT. The full variable domain, rest sourced from reference TRBV7-2 and TRBJ1-1, is GAGVSQSPSNKVTEKGKDVELRCDPISGHTALYWYRQSLGQGLEFLIYFQGNSAPDKSGLPSDRFSAERTGGSVSTLTIQRTQQEDSAVYLCASSSRWATEAFFGQGTRLTVV.

The chain employs TRBV6-1 and TRBJ1-2, with D unclear. The germline gives CDR1 MNHNS, CDR2 SASEGT. V was cut by 1 base and J by 8 bases, with 11 bases left in between. There are 13 residues in the CDR3. The CDR3 here is CASSEGMRVGYTF. CDR3 nucleotides: TGTGCCAGCAGTGAAGGTATGAGGGTCGGCTACACCTTC.

The rearrangement joins TRBV15 to TRBJ2-7, with 7 bases aligning to TRBD1. CDR3 length: 15 amino acids. V trimming: 1 base; J trimming: 2 bases; junction bases outside the gene matches: 5. Germline V gene lookup returns CDR1 LNHNV and CDR2 YYDKDF (reference sequence). In DNA, the CDR3 is TGTGCCACCAGCAGAGGGCAAGACAGGGCCTACGAGCAGTACTTC. Its protein product is CATSRGQDRAYEQYF. The full variable domain, with the rest looked up from reference TRBV15 and TRBJ2-7, is DAMVIQNPRYQVTQFGKPVTLSCSQTLNHNVMYWYQQKSSQAPKLLFHYYDKDFNNEADTPDNFQSRRPNTSFCFLDIRSPGLGDTAMYLCATSRGQDRAYEQYFGPGTRLTVT.

The J gene is TRBJ2-7, the V gene TRBV4-3; 8 nucleotides agree with TRBD2. The germline V gene encodes CDR1 LGHNA and CDR2 YSLEER. J was trimmed by 7 bases and V by 1 base; bases with no gene match: 9. CDR3 size: 15 residues. DNA of the CDR3: TGCGCCAGCAGCCAAGGACTAGCGATTATCGGGGAGCAGTACTTC. The encoded protein is CASSQGLAIIGEQYF.

The rearrangement links TRBV5-6 to TRBJ2-7; 7 bases fit TRBD2. CDR3 size: 15 residues. V lost 6 bases, J lost 3 bases, and 12 bases stayed unmatched. The germline V gene encodes CDR1 SGHDT and CDR2 YYEEEE. CDR3 nucleotides: TGTGCCAGCACCCAGACCTTCGGGGGGAACTACGAGCAGTACTTC. Protein product: CASTQTFGGNYEQYF.

The chain employs TRBV6-5 and TRBJ2-5; D might be TRBD1 (7 bases). Germline loops: CDR1 MNHEY, CDR2 SVGAGI. CDR3 size: 16 residues. Trimming shortened V by 2 bases and J by 5 bases, and 18 bases separated the two germline ends. CDR3 nucleotides: TGTGCCAGCAGTTACGGGGTCAGGGGGGTTGGGGAGACCCAGTACTTC. Its protein product is CASSYGVRGVGETQYF.

The rearrangement uses TRBV7-2 and TRBJ2-3; TRBD2 aligns across 11 bases. The V gene's germline CDR1 is SGHTA and CDR2 FQGNSA. The V gene end was trimmed by 2 bases and the J gene end by 5 bases; junction bases not matched to a gene: 6. CDR3 length equals 16 residues. CDR3 sequence (DNA): TGTGCCAGCAGCTTAATTAGCGGGGGGGCCGGAGATACGCAGTATTTT. Protein product: CASSLISGGAGDTQYF.

This rearrangement joins TRBV4-1 to TRBJ2-7, with TRBD2 matching 7 bases. V was pared by 3 bases and J by 4 bases, with 9 bases of the junction left unmatched. Per the germline V gene, CDR1 is MGHRA and CDR2 is YSYEKL. The CDR3 sequence is 15 residues long. The CDR3 DNA is TGCGCCAGCAGCCACGCCCAGGGACTACGATACGAGCAGTACTTC. This encodes CASSHAQGLRYEQYF.

In DNA, the CDR3 is TGTGCCAGTAGTCTAGCCGGGACAGGAACCTACGAGCAGTACTTC. As protein: CASSLAGTGTYEQYF. V and J are TRBV19 and TRBJ2-7; TRBD1 agrees at 8 bases. The CDR3 contains 15 residues. Per germline, CDR1 LNHDA and CDR2 SQIVND (reference sequence). V was clipped by 5 bases and J by 2 bases; unmatched bases: 8.

As DNA, the CDR3 is TGTGCCAGCAGTTACTCGAATCGCGGGGCTTCAGCCCAGCATTTT. Amino acid sequence: CASSYSNRGASAQHF. The J gene is TRBJ1-5, the V gene TRBV6-5, with D possibly matching TRBD1 (5 bases). The length of the CDR3 is 15 residues. Germline V gene lookup returns CDR1 MNHEY and CDR2 SVGAGI. V dropped 0 bases and J dropped 11 bases, with 17 bases sitting between them.

The CDR3 is CASSRVGSNQPQHF. CDR3 DNA sequence: TGTGCCTCTTCGCGGGTGGGCAGCAATCAGCCCCAGCATTTT. V is TRBV27 and J is TRBJ1-5; D ambiguous. CDR3 length: 14 amino acids. Trimming cost V 11 bases and J 1 base, with 15 bases left between them. The germline V gene has CDR1 MNHEY and CDR2 SMNVEV (reference sequence).

The genes are TRBV6-5 and TRBJ1-1, with unresolved D. CDR1 and CDR2 from the germline V gene are MNHEY and SVGAGI. This CDR3 contains 13 residues. The V end lost 2 bases, the J end lost 11 bases, and 15 bases lay between the germline ends. This CDR3 is CASSYTAAERAFF. CDR3 coding DNA: TGTGCCAGCAGTTACACCGCCGCCGAGCGGGCTTTCTTT.

This clone was detected only once. The chain couples TRBV28 to TRBJ1-2; TRBD1 matches at 7 bases. Germline V lookup: CDR1 MDHEN, CDR2 SYDVKM. The CDR3 covers 14 residues. V was clipped by 6 bases and J by 4 bases; unmatched bases: 8. The CDR3 coding sequence is TGTGCCAGCAGCGCCGGGACAGCCGTCTATGGCTACACCTTC. It codes for CASSAGTAVYGYTF.

This sequence joins TRBV10-2 and TRBJ2-1, with D maybe TRBD2 (6 bases). This CDR3 comprises 16 residues. V lost 3 bases, J lost 0 bases, and 12 bases lay in between. The germline gives CDR1 WSHSY, CDR2 SAAADI. Here the CDR3 reads CASSEGTRSSYNEQFF. DNA for the CDR3: TGCGCCAGCAGTGAAGGGACTCGCAGCTCCTACAATGAGCAGTTCTTC.

CDR3: CASKNSRGEKLFF. CDR3 in DNA: TGCGCCAGCAAGAACTCTCGAGGCGAAAAACTGTTTTTT. The chain joins TRBV10-2 to TRBJ1-4; D is ambiguous. Germline values: CDR1 WSHSY, CDR2 SAAADI. The CDR3 runs to 13 residues. V was pared by 7 bases and J by 8 bases, with 14 bases between.

A few counts support this clone. The V gene is TRBV6-1, the J gene TRBJ1-1; D perhaps matches TRBD1 (6 bases). The ends were cut back, 5 bases at V and 7 bases at J, with 14 bases in the middle. This CDR3 is 13 amino acids long. Looked up from germline, CDR1 is MNHNS and CDR2 is SASEGT. In DNA, the CDR3 is TGTGCCAGCAGTCAACAGGGCGGTTATGAAGCTTTCTTT. As protein: CASSQQGGYEAFF.

The gene calls are TRBV6-5 and TRBJ2-7; D uncertain. Trimming took 0 bases from V and 2 from J, leaving 14 bases between them. There are 16 residues in the CDR3. Germline V gene data show CDR1 as MNHEY and CDR2 as SVGAGI. The CDR3, as DNA: TGTGCCAGCAGTTACTCGATGGCAGGTCGACCCTACGAGCAGTACTTC. Translation gives CASSYSMAGRPYEQYF.

This chain links TRBV13 with TRBJ2-1; D is perhaps TRBD1 (7 bases). With 1 base removed from V and 4 bases from J, the gap between germline ends came to 17 bases. Germline CDR1 PRHDT, CDR2 FYEKMQ (reference sequence). The CDR3 has 17 residues. The CDR3 is CASSLVGGAGGYNEQFF. CDR3 sequence (DNA): TGTGCCAGCAGCTTAGTGGGCGGGGCAGGGGGTTACAATGAGCAGTTCTTC.

In DNA form, the CDR3 reads TGTGCCAGCTCGCCTGCGGGGGGCACTGAAGCTTTCTTT. It translates to CASSPAGGTEAFF. The chain combines TRBV18 with TRBJ1-1; D is perhaps TRBD1 (5 bases). The CDR3 is 13 amino acids. Germline V gene data show CDR1 as KGHSH and CDR2 as LQKENI. V lost 6 bases to trimming and J lost 4 bases, with 12 bases between them.